This T cell receptor (beta chain) was identified in a study of cytomegalovirus exposure and HLA in healthy donors. Findings of the study overall: In the analysis, some V segments, TRBV6-2 and TRBV6-3 included, were excluded as indistinguishable.

Trimming pared 5 bases from V and 1 base from J, leaving 8 bases between. This CDR3 has 13 amino acids. CDR1 is MDHEN, CDR2 SYDVKM, per germline. The study ran its PCR with 60 Vbeta and 13 Jbeta primers. The method was immunoSEQ multiplex PCR; TCRdb's version includes in-frame clones alone and lacks a portion of them. The profile shows 150,000 to 200,000 clones, roughly 80% of them singletons. This clone was detected only once. The antigen is not known. Sequenced sample: PBMCs. The receptor was derived from a woman under 30 in good health and CMV-seronegative. This chain joins TRBV28 and TRBJ1-1; D is unclear. The CDR3 region is CASSKAGNTEAFF. In nucleotides, the CDR3 is TGTGCCAGCAGTAAAGCAGGGAACACTGAAGCTTTCTTT.